Shown below are 19 T cell receptor beta chains from a single sample sequenced in a study of early T cells in non-severe SARS-CoV-2 infection. TCRdb independently ran MiXCR on the 5' RACE reads; one entry per CDR3 protein. Here the sample spans approximately 70,000 distinct CDR3 sequences, roughly 12% being singletons. The sample in question was whole blood, obtained at baseline. The receptors shown here come from an adult who was a healthcare worker with PCR-confirmed SARS-CoV-2 infection or an uninfected control (not recorded which).

Comment on this clonotype: The junction shows a germline mismatch at one end, possibly a read error. The V and J genes are TRBV18 and TRBJ1-6; D is undetermined. The CDR3 contains 12 residues. CDR1 is KGHSH, CDR2 LQKENI, per germline. The CDR3 DNA sequence: TGTGCCAGCTCACCCCAGGATTCACCCCTCCATTTT. Its protein product is CASSPQDSPLHF.

The genes are TRBV6-5 and TRBJ2-7; the match to TRBD2 covers 9 bases. CDR1 is MNHEY, CDR2 SVGAGI, per germline. The CDR3 extends over 15 amino acids. The junction had 3 bases not matched to a gene; V was cut back by 0 bases and J by 3 bases. CDR3 in DNA: TGTGCCAGCAGTTACTCGGGTAGCGGGGGCTACGAGCAGTACTTC. It translates to CASSYSGSGGYEQYF.

This clonotype was counted ten times or more. The V and J genes are TRBV29-1 and TRBJ1-1; D unclear. Trimming took 4 bases from V and 10 from J, leaving 10 bases between them. From germline, CDR1 is SQVTM and CDR2 ANQGSEA. This CDR3 contains 10 residues. The CDR3 DNA sequence: TGCAGCGTTGGTGCGCTAGGAGCTTTCTTT. Translated, it gives CSVGALGAFF.

This clonotype was observed a few times. The CDR3 loop is CSAGTHSGENEQFF. As DNA, the CDR3 is TGCAGTGCTGGAACCCATAGCGGGGAGAATGAGCAGTTCTTC. The genes are TRBV20-1 and TRBJ2-1; 8 nucleotides match TRBD2. This CDR3 region has 14 residues. Germline CDR1 is DFQATT and CDR2 is SNEGSKA (reference sequence). V lost 5 bases, J lost 7 bases, and 10 bases stayed unmatched.

The CDR3 DNA reads as TGTGCCACCAGTGATTTTTATAGGGACCGTGCGAACACCGGGGAGCTGTTTTTT. Translation: CATSDFYRDRANTGELFF. The chain employs TRBV24-1 and TRBJ2-2, with D possibly being TRBD1 or TRBD2 (5 bases each). This CDR3 has 18 amino acids. The germline V gene encodes CDR1 KGHDR and CDR2 SFDVKD. V lost 1 base and J 0 bases, leaving 14 bases between the germline ends.

This clonotype has a count of ten or more. The genes are TRBV6-5 and TRBJ1-3; 8 bases match TRBD1. This CDR3 region has 14 residues. Trimming at V came to 7 bases and at J to 3 bases, leaving 5 bases not matched to a gene. Germline V CDR1 and CDR2: MNHEY, SVGAGI. The CDR3 DNA reads as TGTGCCAGCAAACGGGGACAGGATGGAAACACCATATATTTT. This encodes CASKRGQDGNTIYF.

This clonotype showed up just a few times. The chain employs TRBV29-1 and TRBJ1-3; D is undetermined. The CDR3 extends over 12 amino acids. The germline V and J ends were trimmed by 3 bases and 4 bases, with 7 bases remaining between them. Germline CDR1 and CDR2: SQVTM and ANQGSEA. This chain's CDR3 is CSVDLGGNTIYF. In DNA form, the CDR3 reads TGCAGCGTTGATTTGGGAGGAAACACCATATATTTT. The full variable domain, with the rest looked up from reference TRBV29-1 and TRBJ1-3, is SAVISQKPSRDICQRGTSLTIQCQVDSQVTMMFWYRQQPGQSLTLIATANQGSEATYESGFVIDKFPISRPNLTFSTLTVSNMSPEDSSIYLCSVDLGGNTIYFGEGSWLTVV.

This chain uses TRBV3-1 with TRBJ1-5; tentatively, D is TRBD1 (5 bases). V was pared by 1 base and J by 6 bases, with 13 bases between. This CDR3 is built from 15 residues. Germline CDR1 is LGHDT and CDR2 is YNNKEL (reference sequence). This chain's CDR3 is CASSQGPSRGQPQHF. As DNA, the CDR3 is TGTGCCAGCAGCCAAGGGCCCTCGAGGGGTCAGCCCCAGCATTTT.

This clonotype was detected a few times. The V call is TRBV6-1, the J call TRBJ2-5, with D unclear. V dropped 6 bases and J dropped 1 base, with 3 bases sitting between them. This CDR3 has 11 amino acids. Germline lookup yields CDR1 MNHNS and CDR2 SASEGT. The CDR3 DNA reads as TGTGCCAGCAGACCCCAAGAGACCCAGTACTTC. Encoded protein: CASRPQETQYF.

This rearrangement joins TRBV7-9 to TRBJ2-5, with TRBD1 matching over 7 bases. CDR1 and CDR2 from the germline V gene are SEHNR and FQNEAQ (reference sequence). With 5 bases clipped from V and 2 bases from J, the junction kept 2 bases outside the gene matches. The length of the CDR3 is 13 residues. This chain's CDR3 is CASSQTGQETQYF. The CDR3 DNA sequence: TGTGCCAGCAGCCAGACAGGGCAAGAGACCCAGTACTTC.

This clonotype has at least ten counts. V usage is TRBV7-3 and J usage is TRBJ2-2; 7 bases map to TRBD1. The CDR3 has 15 residues. CDR1 and CDR2 from the germline V gene are SGHTA and FQGTGA. V was pared by 4 bases and J by 1 base, with 3 bases of the junction left unmatched. The CDR3 DNA reads as TGTGCCAGCAGCTCGACAGGGAGGAACACCGGGGAGCTGTTTTTT. It specifies CASSSTGRNTGELFF.

This clonotype was recorded at least ten times. This chain links TRBV6-6 with TRBJ1-2; TRBD1 aligns across 7 bases. The CDR3 spans 15 residues. V was pared by 0 bases and J by 4 bases, with 5 bases of the junction left unmatched. Germline values: CDR1 MNHNY, CDR2 SVGAGI (reference sequence). The CDR3 DNA reads TGTGCCAGCAGTTACTCACCGGGACAGATCTATGGCTACACCTTC. This gives the protein CASSYSPGQIYGYTF.

This clonotype was observed many times. The chain recombines TRBV6-1 with TRBJ2-7; D gene unclear. The germline gives CDR1 MNHNS, CDR2 SASEGT. V dropped 2 bases and J dropped 3 bases, with 2 bases sitting between them. This CDR3 is built from 11 residues. The CDR3 nucleotides are TGTGCCAGCAGTGAAATCTACGAGCAGTACTTC. Translated, it gives CASSEIYEQYF.

The V call is TRBV11-2, the J call TRBJ2-7; D remains ambiguous. This CDR3 contains 13 residues. The germline V gene encodes CDR1 SGHAT and CDR2 FQNNGV. V was cut by 0 bases and J by 3 bases, with 6 bases left in between. The DNA for the CDR3 is TGTGCCAGCAGCTTAGAGTTTAGCTACGAGCAGTACTTC. This encodes CASSLEFSYEQYF.

This clonotype has more than one count but fewer than ten. The chain is built from TRBV20-1 and TRBJ2-3; D not resolved. This CDR3 contains 11 residues. In germline, CDR1 is DFQATT, CDR2 SNEGSKA (reference sequence). The V and J ends lost 3 bases and 6 bases respectively, with 7 bases between them. Here the CDR3 DNA reads TGCAGTGCTAGTCAGCCTGATACGCAGTATTTT. This encodes CSASQPDTQYF.

This clonotype has a count of ten or more. The chain couples TRBV6-2 or TRBV6-3 to TRBJ1-4; the match to TRBD1 covers 7 bases. There are 14 residues in the CDR3. Germline V gene sequence: CDR1 MNHEY, CDR2 SVGEGT. Trimming cost V 5 bases and J 5 bases; bases outside gene matches: 5. As DNA, the CDR3 is TGTGCCAGCAGTCATGACAGGGCGAATGAAAAACTGTTTTTT. Encoded protein: CASSHDRANEKLFF.

There are a few counts of this clonotype. This chain connects TRBV29-1 to TRBJ2-5; D remains ambiguous. Trimming removed 8 bases from V and 2 bases from J, with 12 bases in between. The V gene's germline CDR1 is SQVTM and CDR2 ANQGSEA. The length of the CDR3 is 12 residues. The CDR3 protein is CSTSGPQETQYF. CDR3 DNA sequence: TGCAGCACCTCCGGCCCTCAAGAGACCCAGTACTTC.

This clonotype was seen only a few times. The V call is TRBV24-1, the J call TRBJ2-1, with 7 bases that match TRBD1. Per the germline V gene, CDR1 is KGHDR and CDR2 is SFDVKD. The CDR3 consists of 17 residues. J was trimmed by 3 bases and V by 2 bases; bases with no gene match: 9. CDR3 region: CATSDSKTDRYYNEQFF. DNA for the CDR3: TGTGCCACCAGTGATTCAAAGACGGACAGGTACTACAATGAGCAGTTCTTC.

This clonotype was seen only a few times. The chain recombines TRBV9 with TRBJ1-1; D is uncertain. This CDR3 is built from 15 residues. CDR1 is SGDLS and CDR2 is YYNGEE in the germline V gene. The V gene lost 4 bases and the J gene lost 1 base, with 14 bases spanning the gap. This CDR3 reads CASSTSREGNTEAFF. CDR3 DNA sequence: TGTGCCAGCAGCACCAGTAGAGAGGGGAACACTGAAGCTTTCTTT.